This T cell receptor (beta chain) was profiled in a study of CD8 T cells in ankylosing spondylitis. In TCRdb, the 5' RACE reads were re-called with MiXCR into one record per CDR3 protein. The sample holds 250,000 or so distinct CDR3 sequences, roughly a quarter seen once. Germline trimming cut 2 bases from V and 1 base from J; bases unmatched to any gene: 4. This CDR3 is 17 amino acids long. CDR1 is DFQATT and CDR2 is SNEGSKA in the germline V gene (reference sequence). This clonotype was seen a handful of times. The sequence was collected from a male donor with ankylosing spondylitis or in good health (not recorded which). Sequencing was performed on blood, either unsorted or a sorted T cell fraction (not recorded which). This chain links TRBV20-1 with TRBJ2-5, with 16 bases that match TRBD2. The CDR3 coding sequence is TGCAGTGCTAGACCGGGACTAGCGGGAGGGACCCAAGAGACCCAGTACTTC. Encoded protein: CSARPGLAGGTQETQYF.